The 15 T cell receptor beta chains in this list originate from one sample, sequenced in a study of cytomegalovirus exposure and HLA in healthy donors. Using immunoSEQ multiplex PCR, the repertoire was profiled, and TCRdb retains in-frame clones only, with some absent. The table has 120,000 or so clones, about nine tenths seen once. The specimen sequenced was PBMCs. Receptors originate from a woman between 18 and 30 years old in good health and CMV-seronegative.

The genes are TRBV6-5 and TRBJ2-2; tentative D call: TRBD2 (6 bases). The germline CDR1 and CDR2 sequences are MNHEY and SVGAGI. This CDR3 is built from 14 residues. V was pared by 6 bases and J by 8 bases, with 16 bases between. This CDR3 is CASSLLAGLGELFF. DNA for the CDR3: TGTGCCAGCAGCCTACTAGCCGGACTGGGGGAGCTGTTTTTT.

V is TRBV5-1 and J is TRBJ1-5, with 8 bases that match TRBD1. The germline gives CDR1 SGHRS, CDR2 YFSETQ. The CDR3 is 14 amino acids. The V gene end was trimmed by 3 bases and the J gene end by 7 bases; junction bases not matched to a gene: 6. The DNA of the CDR3 is TGCGCCAGCAGCTACGGACAGGGCCAGCAGCCCCAGCATTTT. Translated, it gives CASSYGQGQQPQHF.

The chain combines TRBV11-2 with TRBJ2-7, with TRBD2 matching over 10 bases. There are 15 residues in the CDR3. Unmatched junction bases numbered 6, after V lost 4 bases and J lost 3 bases. In germline, CDR1 is SGHAT, CDR2 FQNNGV. Here the CDR3 DNA reads TGTGCCAGCAGCTCTCCGGGACTAGCGATCTACGAGCAGTACTTC. It codes for CASSSPGLAIYEQYF.

The chain employs TRBV30 and TRBJ1-2; D might be TRBD1 (5 bases). The CDR3 contains 14 residues. In germline, CDR1 is GTSNPN, CDR2 SVGIG (reference sequence). The germline V and J ends were trimmed by 0 bases and 2 bases, with 10 bases remaining between them. The CDR3 loop reads CAWSVGHFNYGYTF. CDR3 DNA: TGTGCCTGGAGTGTAGGACACTTCAACTATGGCTACACCTTC. The full variable domain, rest sourced from reference TRBV30 and TRBJ1-2, is SQTIHQWPATLVQPVGSPLSLECTVEGTSNPNLYWYRQAAGRGLQLLFYSVGIGQISSEVPQNLSASRPQDRQFILSSKKLLLSDSGFYLCAWSVGHFNYGYTFGSGTRLTVV.

The chain links TRBV27 to TRBJ2-7; the D gene is possibly TRBD1 (6 bases). CDR3 size: 13 residues. V was trimmed by 3 bases and J by 7 bases, leaving 13 bases between them. Germline loops: CDR1 MNHEY, CDR2 SMNVEV (reference sequence). As DNA, the CDR3 is TGTGCCAGCAGTTTTGTCCCGAGGGGGGAGCAGTACTTC. It yields the protein CASSFVPRGEQYF.

This sequence joins TRBV19 and TRBJ1-1, with TRBD1 identical over 8 bases. V gave up 8 bases and J gave up 2 bases; unmatched junction bases: 4. The V gene's germline CDR1 is LNHDA and CDR2 SQIVND (reference sequence). The CDR3 extends over 13 amino acids. The CDR3 loop reads CASGQGANTEAFF. The CDR3 DNA reads TGTGCCAGTGGACAGGGTGCAAACACTGAAGCTTTCTTT.

The rearrangement links TRBV18 to TRBJ1-3; D possibly corresponds to TRBD1 (5 bases). In germline, CDR1 is KGHSH, CDR2 LQKENI. V lost 2 bases, J lost 0 bases, and 14 bases lay in between. The CDR3 length is 17 residues. In DNA, the CDR3 is TGTGCCAGCTCACCATTCTCGGGGGACCGCTCTGGAAACACCATATATTTT. Translating it yields CASSPFSGDRSGNTIYF. The full variable domain, rest sourced from reference TRBV18 and TRBJ1-3, is NAGVMQNPRHLVRRRGQEARLRCSPMKGHSHVYWYRQLPEEGLKFMVYLQKENIIDESGMPKERFSAEFPKEGPSILRIQQVVRGDSAAYFCASSPFSGDRSGNTIYFGEGSWLTVV.

The rearrangement links TRBV6-5 to TRBJ2-1; 7 nucleotides align to TRBD2. With V trimmed by 0 bases and J by 5 bases, 4 bases remained unmatched. The germline V gene has CDR1 MNHEY and CDR2 SVGAGI. The CDR3 spans 15 residues. The CDR3 DNA is TGTGCCAGCAGTTACTCGATCGGACTAGACAATGAGCAGTTCTTC. It yields the protein CASSYSIGLDNEQFF.

The chain has TRBV2 and TRBJ2-2, with 15 bases lining up with TRBD2. CDR1 is SNHLY and CDR2 is FYNNEI in the germline V gene. V lost 5 bases to trimming and J lost 2 bases; unmatched junction nucleotides: 6. The CDR3 extends over 18 amino acids. The CDR3: CASSQGLAGGFNTGELFF. DNA of the CDR3: TGTGCCAGCAGTCAGGGACTAGCGGGAGGTTTCAACACCGGGGAGCTGTTTTTT.

The chain has TRBV5-1 and TRBJ2-1, with 11 bases matching TRBD2. Germline CDR1 SGHRS, CDR2 YFSETQ. Unmatched junction bases numbered 13, after V lost 7 bases and J lost 10 bases. The CDR3 totals 15 residues. In nucleotides, the CDR3 is TGCGCCAGCTGCAAGGTGACTAGCGGGACCGCGGAGCAGTTCTTC. This sequence encodes CASCKVTSGTAEQFF.

The chain couples TRBV2 to TRBJ1-5; D is unresolved. V lost 6 bases and J 4 bases, leaving 16 bases between the germline ends. Germline V gene data show CDR1 as SNHLY and CDR2 as FYNNEI. The CDR3 loop spans 15 amino acids. The CDR3 nucleotides are TGTGCCAGCAGAAACACGATAGCGAGAAATCAGCCCCAGCATTTT. It specifies CASRNTIARNQPQHF.

V is TRBV4-1 and J is TRBJ2-7; D is possibly TRBD2 (6 bases). Germline CDR1 and CDR2: MGHRA and YSYEKL. Trimming removed 8 bases from V and 6 bases from J, with 11 bases in between. The CDR3 consists of 11 residues. The CDR3 nucleotides read TGCGCCAGCGGGGGGTCCGGCGAGCAGTACTTC. Its protein product is CASGGSGEQYF.

The V call is TRBV7-9, the J call TRBJ2-5; D is unresolved. CDR1 and CDR2 (germline): SEHNR, FQNEAQ (reference sequence). The CDR3 sequence is 14 residues long. The V end was cut by 1 base, the J end by 2 bases, with 8 bases between. For the CDR3, the DNA is TGTGCCAGCAGCTTAGGCGGCGGACAAGAGACCCAGTACTTC. It specifies CASSLGGGQETQYF.

This rearrangement joins TRBV27 to TRBJ2-3, with D possibly matching TRBD2 (6 bases). Trimming took off 0 bases at V and 3 bases at J, with 13 bases between the two ends. CDR1 and CDR2 from the germline V gene are MNHEY and SMNVEV (reference sequence). This CDR3 spans 16 amino acids. DNA of the CDR3: TGTGCCAGCAGTTTATCGGCGTCGGGAGCTACAGATACGCAGTATTTT. This sequence encodes CASSLSASGATDTQYF.

The chain couples TRBV18 to TRBJ2-3; D may be TRBD1 (5 bases). From germline, CDR1 is KGHSH and CDR2 LQKENI. V lost 3 bases and J lost 3, with 13 bases in between. The CDR3 consists of 15 residues. The CDR3 protein is CASSPTGSLTDTQYF. The CDR3 DNA reads TGTGCCAGCTCACCCACAGGAAGCTTGACAGATACGCAGTATTTT.